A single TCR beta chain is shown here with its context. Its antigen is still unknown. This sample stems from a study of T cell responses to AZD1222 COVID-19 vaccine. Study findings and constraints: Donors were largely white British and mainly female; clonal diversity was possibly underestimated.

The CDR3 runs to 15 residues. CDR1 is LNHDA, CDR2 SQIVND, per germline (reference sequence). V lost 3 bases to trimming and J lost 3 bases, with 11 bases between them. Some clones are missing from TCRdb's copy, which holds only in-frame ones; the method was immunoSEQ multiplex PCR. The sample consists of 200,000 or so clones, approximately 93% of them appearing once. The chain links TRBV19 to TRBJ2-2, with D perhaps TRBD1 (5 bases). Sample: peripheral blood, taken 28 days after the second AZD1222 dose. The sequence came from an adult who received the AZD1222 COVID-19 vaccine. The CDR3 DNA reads TGTGCCAGTAGTATCAACAGGCCTTACACCGGGGAGCTGTTTTTT. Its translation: CASSINRPYTGELFF.